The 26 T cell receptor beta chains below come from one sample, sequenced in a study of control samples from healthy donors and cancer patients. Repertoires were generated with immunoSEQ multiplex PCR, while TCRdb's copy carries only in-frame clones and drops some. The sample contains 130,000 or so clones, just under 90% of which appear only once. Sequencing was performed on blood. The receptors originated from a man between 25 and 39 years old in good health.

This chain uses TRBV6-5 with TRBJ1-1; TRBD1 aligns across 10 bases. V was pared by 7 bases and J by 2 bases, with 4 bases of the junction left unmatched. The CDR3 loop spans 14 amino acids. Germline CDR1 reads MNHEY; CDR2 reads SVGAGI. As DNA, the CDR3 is TGTGCCAGCATCGGGACAGGGGCTAACACTGAAGCTTTCTTT. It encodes CASIGTGANTEAFF.

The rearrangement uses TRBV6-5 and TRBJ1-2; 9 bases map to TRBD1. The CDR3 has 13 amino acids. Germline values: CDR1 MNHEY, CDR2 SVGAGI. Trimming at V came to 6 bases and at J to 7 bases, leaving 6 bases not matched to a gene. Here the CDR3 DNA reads TGTGCCAGCAGGTACAGGGGGCAGGGTGGCTACACCTTC. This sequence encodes CASRYRGQGGYTF.

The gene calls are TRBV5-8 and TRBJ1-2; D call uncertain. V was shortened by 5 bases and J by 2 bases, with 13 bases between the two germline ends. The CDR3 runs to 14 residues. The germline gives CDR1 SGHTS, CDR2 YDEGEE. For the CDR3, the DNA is TGTGCCAGCAGGCGAAGCAGGTCGAACTATGGCTACACCTTC. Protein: CASRRSRSNYGYTF. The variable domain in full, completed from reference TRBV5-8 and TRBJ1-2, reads EAGVTQSPTHLIKTRGQQATLRCSPISGHTSVYWYQQALGLGLQFLLWYDEGEERNRGNFPPRFSGRQFPNYSSELNVNALELEDSALYLCASRRSRSNYGYTFGSGTRLTVV.

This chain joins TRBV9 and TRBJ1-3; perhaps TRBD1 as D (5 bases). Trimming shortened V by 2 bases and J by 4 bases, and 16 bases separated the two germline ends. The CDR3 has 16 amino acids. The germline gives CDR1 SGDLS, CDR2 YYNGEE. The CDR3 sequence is CASSVHGDRTGNTIYF. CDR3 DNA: TGTGCCAGCAGCGTTCACGGTGACAGAACGGGAAACACCATATATTTT.

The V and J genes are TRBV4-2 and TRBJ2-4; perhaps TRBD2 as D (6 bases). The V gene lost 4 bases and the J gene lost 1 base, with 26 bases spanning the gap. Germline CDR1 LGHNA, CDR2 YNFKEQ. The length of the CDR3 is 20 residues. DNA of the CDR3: TGTGCCAGCAGCCGGGAGGCTGGGACTTCTGTCAGTGAGGCCAAAAACATTCAGTACTTC. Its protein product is CASSREAGTSVSEAKNIQYF.

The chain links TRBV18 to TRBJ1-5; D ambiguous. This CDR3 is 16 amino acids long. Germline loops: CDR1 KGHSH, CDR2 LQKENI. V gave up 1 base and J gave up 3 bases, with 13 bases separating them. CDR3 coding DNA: TGTGCCAGCTCACCACAGGAGGTCGGAGCCAATCAGCCCCAGCATTTT. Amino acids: CASSPQEVGANQPQHF.

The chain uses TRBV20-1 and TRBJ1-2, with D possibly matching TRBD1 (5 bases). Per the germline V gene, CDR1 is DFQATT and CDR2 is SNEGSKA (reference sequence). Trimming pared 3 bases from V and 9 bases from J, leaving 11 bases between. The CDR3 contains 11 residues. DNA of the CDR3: TGCAGTGCTAGTAAACAGGAGAGCTACACCTTC. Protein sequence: CSASKQESYTF.

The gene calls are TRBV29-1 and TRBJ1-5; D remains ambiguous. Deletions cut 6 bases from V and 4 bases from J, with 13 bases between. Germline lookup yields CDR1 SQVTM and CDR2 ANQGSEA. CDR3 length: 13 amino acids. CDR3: CSVAVAGNQPQHF. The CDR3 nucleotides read TGCAGCGTGGCGGTAGCGGGAAATCAGCCCCAGCATTTT.

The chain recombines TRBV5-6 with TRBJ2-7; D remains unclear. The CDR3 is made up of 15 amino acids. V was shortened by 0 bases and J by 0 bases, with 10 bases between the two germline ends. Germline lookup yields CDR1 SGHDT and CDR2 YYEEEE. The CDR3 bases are TGTGCCAGCAGCTTGGGATTCGGCATCTCCTACGAGCAGTACGTC. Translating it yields CASSLGFGISYEQYV.

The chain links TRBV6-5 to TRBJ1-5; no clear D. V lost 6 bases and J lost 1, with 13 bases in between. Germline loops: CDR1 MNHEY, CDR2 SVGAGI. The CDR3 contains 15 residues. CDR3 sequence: CASRGSRASNQPQHF. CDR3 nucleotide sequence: TGTGCCAGCAGGGGGTCTCGGGCCAGCAATCAGCCCCAGCATTTT.

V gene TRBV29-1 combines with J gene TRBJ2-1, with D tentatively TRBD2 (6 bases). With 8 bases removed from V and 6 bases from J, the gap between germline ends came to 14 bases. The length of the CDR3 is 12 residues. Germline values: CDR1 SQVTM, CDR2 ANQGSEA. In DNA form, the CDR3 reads TGCAGCCATAGTAGCGGTTCCAATGAGCAGTTCTTC. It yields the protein CSHSSGSNEQFF.

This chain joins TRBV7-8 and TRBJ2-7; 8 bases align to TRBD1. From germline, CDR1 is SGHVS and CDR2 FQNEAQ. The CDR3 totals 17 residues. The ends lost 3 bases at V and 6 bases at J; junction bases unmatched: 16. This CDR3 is CASSFEAQGGFNAEQYF. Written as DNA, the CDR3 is TGTGCCAGCAGCTTCGAGGCACAGGGGGGTTTTAATGCCGAGCAGTACTTC.

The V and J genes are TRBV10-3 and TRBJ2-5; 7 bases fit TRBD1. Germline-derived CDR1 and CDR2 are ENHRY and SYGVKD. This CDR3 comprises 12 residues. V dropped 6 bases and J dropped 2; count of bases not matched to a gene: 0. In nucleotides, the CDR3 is TGTGCCATCAGGACAGGGCAAGAGACCCAGTACTTC. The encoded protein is CAIRTGQETQYF.

Here the CDR3 DNA reads TGCGCCAGCAGCTTCTCCCCGGGGACTAGCGGGTATGAGCAGTTCTTC. This translates into CASSFSPGTSGYEQFF. J is TRBJ2-1 and V is TRBV5-1, with TRBD2 identical over 12 bases. After removal of 2 bases from V and 8 bases from J, the junction contained 8 bases not matched to a gene. The CDR3 runs 16 residues. CDR1 and CDR2 from the germline V gene are SGHRS and YFSETQ.

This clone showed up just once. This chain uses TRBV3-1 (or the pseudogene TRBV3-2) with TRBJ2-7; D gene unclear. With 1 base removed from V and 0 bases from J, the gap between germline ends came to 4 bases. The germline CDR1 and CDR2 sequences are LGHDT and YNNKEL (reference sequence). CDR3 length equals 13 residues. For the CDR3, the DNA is TGTGCCAGCAGCCAAGTAGCCTCCTACGAGCAGTACTTC. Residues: CASSQVASYEQYF.

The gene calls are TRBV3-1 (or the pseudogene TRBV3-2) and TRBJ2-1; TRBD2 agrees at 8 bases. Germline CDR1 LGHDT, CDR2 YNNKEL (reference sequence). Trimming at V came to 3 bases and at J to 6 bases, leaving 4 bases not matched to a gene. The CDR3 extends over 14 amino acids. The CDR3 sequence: CASSQGREANEQFF. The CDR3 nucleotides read TGTGCCAGCAGCCAGGGGCGGGAGGCCAATGAGCAGTTCTTC.

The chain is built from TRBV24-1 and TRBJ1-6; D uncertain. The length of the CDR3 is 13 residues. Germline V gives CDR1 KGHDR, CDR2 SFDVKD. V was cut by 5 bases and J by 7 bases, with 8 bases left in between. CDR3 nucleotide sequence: TGTGCCACCAGTGCGACGGGGAATTCACCCCTCCACTTT. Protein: CATSATGNSPLHF.

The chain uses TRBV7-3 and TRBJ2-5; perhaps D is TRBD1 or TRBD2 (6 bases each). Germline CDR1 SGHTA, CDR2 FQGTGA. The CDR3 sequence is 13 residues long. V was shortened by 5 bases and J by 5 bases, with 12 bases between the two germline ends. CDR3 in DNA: TGTGCCAGCAGCCCCCGGGGGCAGGAGACCCAGTACTTC. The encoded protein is CASSPRGQETQYF. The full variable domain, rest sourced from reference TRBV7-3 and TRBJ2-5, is GAGVSQTPSNKVTEKGKYVELRCDPISGHTALYWYRQSLGQGPEFLIYFQGTGAADDSGLPNDRFFAVRPEGSVSTLKIQRTERGDSAVYLCASSPRGQETQYFGPGTRLLVL.

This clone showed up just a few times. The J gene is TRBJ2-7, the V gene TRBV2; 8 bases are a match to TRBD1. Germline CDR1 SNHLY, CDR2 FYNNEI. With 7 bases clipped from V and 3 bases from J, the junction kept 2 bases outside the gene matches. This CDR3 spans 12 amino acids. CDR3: CASNGQGYEQYF. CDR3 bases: TGTGCCAGCAACGGACAGGGCTACGAGCAGTACTTC.

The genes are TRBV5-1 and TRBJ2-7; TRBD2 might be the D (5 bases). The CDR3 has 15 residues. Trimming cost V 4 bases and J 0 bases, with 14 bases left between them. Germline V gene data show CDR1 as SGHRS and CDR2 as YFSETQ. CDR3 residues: CASSPLRRSSYEQYV. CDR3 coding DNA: TGCGCCAGCAGCCCCCTAAGGAGGAGCTCCTACGAGCAGTACGTC.

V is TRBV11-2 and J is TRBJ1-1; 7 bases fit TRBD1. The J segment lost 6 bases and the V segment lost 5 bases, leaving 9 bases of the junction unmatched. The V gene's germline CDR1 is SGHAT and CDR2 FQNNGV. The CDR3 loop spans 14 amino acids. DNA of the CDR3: TGTGCCAGCAGCACAGACAGGGATTTTCCTGAAGCTTTCTTT. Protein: CASSTDRDFPEAFF. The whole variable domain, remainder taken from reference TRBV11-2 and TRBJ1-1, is EAGVAQSPRYKIIEKRQSVAFWCNPISGHATLYWYQQILGQGPKLLIQFQNNGVVDDSQLPKDRFSAERLKGVDSTLKIQPAKLEDSAVYLCASSTDRDFPEAFFGQGTRLTVV.

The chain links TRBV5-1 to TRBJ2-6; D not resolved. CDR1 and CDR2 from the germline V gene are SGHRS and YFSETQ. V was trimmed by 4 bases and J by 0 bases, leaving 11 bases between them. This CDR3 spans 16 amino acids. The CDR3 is CASSPVSLSGANVLTF. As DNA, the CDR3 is TGCGCCAGCAGCCCGGTGAGTCTCTCTGGGGCCAACGTCCTGACTTTC.

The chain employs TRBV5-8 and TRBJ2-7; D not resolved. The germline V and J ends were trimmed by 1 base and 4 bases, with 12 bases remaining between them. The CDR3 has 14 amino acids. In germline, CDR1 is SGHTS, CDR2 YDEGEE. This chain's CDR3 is CASSLPGSTYEQYV. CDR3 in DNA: TGTGCCAGCAGCTTGCCTGGCAGTACGTACGAGCAGTACGTC.

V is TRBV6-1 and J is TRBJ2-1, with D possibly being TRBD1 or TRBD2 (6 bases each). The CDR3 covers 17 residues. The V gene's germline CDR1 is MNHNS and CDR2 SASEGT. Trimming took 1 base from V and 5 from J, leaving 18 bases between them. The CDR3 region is CASSEVPWGAPNNEQFF. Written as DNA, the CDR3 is TGTGCCAGCAGTGAAGTCCCCTGGGGGGCGCCCAACAATGAGCAGTTCTTC.

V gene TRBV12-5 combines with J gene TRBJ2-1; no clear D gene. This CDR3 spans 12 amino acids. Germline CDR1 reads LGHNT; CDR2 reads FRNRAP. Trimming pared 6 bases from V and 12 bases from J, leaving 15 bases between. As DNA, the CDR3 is TGTGCTAGTGGCCCCGAAACGGGTAGGCAGTTCTTC. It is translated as CASGPETGRQFF.

The CDR3 sequence is CASSGGATGTDTQYF. The CDR3 DNA reads TGTGCCAGCAGCGGGGGGGCCACGGGCACAGATACGCAGTATTTT. V gene TRBV5-6 combines with J gene TRBJ2-3, with a possible D match to TRBD2 (7 bases). V lost 4 bases and J 1 base, leaving 13 bases between the germline ends. CDR1 and CDR2 from the germline V gene are SGHDT and YYEEEE. The CDR3 totals 15 residues.